This T cell receptor beta chain appears in the sequencing data of a study of regulatory T cells in long-lasting Graves disease. Time point denoted: newly diagnosed GD, antithyroid drugs for less than 3 months. Scientists built the TCR library using RNA that was extracted from PBMCs. This clonotype was counted a few times. Construction of the TCR beta libraries employed iRepertoire HTBI primers in conjunction with Arm-PCR of CDR3 regions. Per the original methods: The identification of about 66 TRBV and around 15 TRBJ segments was made across samples. Using its own MiXCR run on the multiplex PCR reads, TCRdb lists one record per CDR3 protein. Here the V and J calls rest on TCRdb's processing, not on the authors' analysis. The sample includes around 500,000 distinct CDR3 sequences, 12% seen only once; the top ten take 8.9%. The CDR3 has 14 residues. The trim removed 6 bases at V and 6 bases at J, leaving 6 bases unmatched. The V gene's germline CDR1 is MDHEN and CDR2 SYDVKM.

The sample was also reused in another study, on T cells in Graves' hyperthyroidism and ophthalmopathy. That source adds: Among clonotypes expanded in thyroid above 0.001, most were also found in blood.

The source was peripheral blood mononuclear cells (PBMCs), collected at new diagnosis, from a patient treated with antithyroid drugs. This TCR was sampled from a woman in her 30s with Graves disease. This rearrangement joins TRBV28 to TRBJ1-4, with 8 bases matching TRBD1. In DNA form, the CDR3 reads TGTGCCAGCAGCACTTCACAGGGGGATGAAAAACTGTTTTTT. This sequence encodes CASSTSQGDEKLFF.